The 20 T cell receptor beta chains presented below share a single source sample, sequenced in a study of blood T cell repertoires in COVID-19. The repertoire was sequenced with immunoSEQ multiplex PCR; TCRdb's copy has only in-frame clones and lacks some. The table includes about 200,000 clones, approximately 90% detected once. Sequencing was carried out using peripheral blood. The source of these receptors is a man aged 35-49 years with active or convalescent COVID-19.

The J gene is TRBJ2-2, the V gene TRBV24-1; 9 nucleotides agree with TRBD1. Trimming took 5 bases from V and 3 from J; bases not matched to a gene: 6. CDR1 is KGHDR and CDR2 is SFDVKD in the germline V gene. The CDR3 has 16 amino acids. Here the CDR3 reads CATSARDRDYTGELFF. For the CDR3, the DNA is TGTGCCACCAGTGCCCGGGACAGGGACTACACCGGGGAGCTGTTTTTT.

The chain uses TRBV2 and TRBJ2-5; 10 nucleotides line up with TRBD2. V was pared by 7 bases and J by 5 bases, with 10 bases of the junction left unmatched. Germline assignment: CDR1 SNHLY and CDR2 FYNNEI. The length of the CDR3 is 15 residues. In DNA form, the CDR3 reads TGTGCCAGCATCCCGACTAGCGGGCAAAAGGAGACCCAGTACTTC. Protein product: CASIPTSGQKETQYF.

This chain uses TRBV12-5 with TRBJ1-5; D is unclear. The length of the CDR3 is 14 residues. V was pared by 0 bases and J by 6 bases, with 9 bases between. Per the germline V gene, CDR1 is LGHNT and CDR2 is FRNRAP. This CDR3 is CASGLVSGGQPQHF. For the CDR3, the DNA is TGTGCTAGTGGTTTGGTATCCGGAGGTCAGCCCCAGCATTTT. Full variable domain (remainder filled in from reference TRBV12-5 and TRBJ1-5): DARVTQTPRHKVTEMGQEVTMRCQPILGHNTVFWYRQTMMQGLELLAYFRNRAPLDDSGMPKDRFSAEMPDATLATLKIQPSEPRDSAVYFCASGLVSGGQPQHFGDGTRLSIL.

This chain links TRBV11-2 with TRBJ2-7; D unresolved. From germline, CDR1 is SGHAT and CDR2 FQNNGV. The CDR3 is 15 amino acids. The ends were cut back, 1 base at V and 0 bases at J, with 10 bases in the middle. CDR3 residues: CASSLGPGPSYEQYF. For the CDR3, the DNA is TGTGCCAGCAGCTTAGGGCCAGGCCCCTCCTACGAGCAGTACTTC.

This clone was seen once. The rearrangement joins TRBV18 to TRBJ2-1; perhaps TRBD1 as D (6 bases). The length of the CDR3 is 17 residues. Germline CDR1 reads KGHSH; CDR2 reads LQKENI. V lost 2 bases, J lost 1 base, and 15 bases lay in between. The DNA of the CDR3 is TGTGCCAGCTCACCAAGAATCCAGGACAGTTCCTACAATGAGCAGTTCTTC. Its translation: CASSPRIQDSSYNEQFF.

The CDR3 spells CAISERQPANYGYTF. The CDR3 nucleotides are TGTGCCATCAGTGAGAGACAGCCTGCTAACTATGGCTACACCTTC. This chain links TRBV10-3 with TRBJ1-2; tentative D call: TRBD1 (5 bases). V was clipped by 2 bases and J by 0 bases, with 10 bases between them. CDR1 is ENHRY, CDR2 SYGVKD, per germline. The CDR3 consists of 15 residues.

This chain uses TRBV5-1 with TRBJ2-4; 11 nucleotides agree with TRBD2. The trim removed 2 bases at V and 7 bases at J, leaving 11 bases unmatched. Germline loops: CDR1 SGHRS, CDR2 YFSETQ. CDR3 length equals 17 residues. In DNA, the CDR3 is TGCGCCAGCAGCTTAAAGGTAGCGGGAGGGCCTGCGAACATTCAGTACTTC. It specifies CASSLKVAGGPANIQYF.

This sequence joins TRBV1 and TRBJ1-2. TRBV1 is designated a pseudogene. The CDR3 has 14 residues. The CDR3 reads CTSSHTVGGYGYTF. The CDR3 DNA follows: TGCACCAGCAGCCATACCGTCGGGGGGTATGGCTACACCTTC.

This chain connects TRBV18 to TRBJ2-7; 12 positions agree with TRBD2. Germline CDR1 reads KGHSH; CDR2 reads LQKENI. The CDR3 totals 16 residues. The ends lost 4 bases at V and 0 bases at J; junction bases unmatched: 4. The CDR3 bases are TGTGCCAGCTCACGAGGGACTAGCGGGTACTCCTACGAGCAGTACTTC. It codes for CASSRGTSGYSYEQYF.

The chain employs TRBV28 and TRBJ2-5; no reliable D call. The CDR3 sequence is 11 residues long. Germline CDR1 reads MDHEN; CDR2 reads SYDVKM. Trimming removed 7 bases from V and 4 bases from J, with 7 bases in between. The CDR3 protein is CASTGGETQYF. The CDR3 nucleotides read TGTGCCAGCACCGGCGGAGAGACCCAGTACTTC.

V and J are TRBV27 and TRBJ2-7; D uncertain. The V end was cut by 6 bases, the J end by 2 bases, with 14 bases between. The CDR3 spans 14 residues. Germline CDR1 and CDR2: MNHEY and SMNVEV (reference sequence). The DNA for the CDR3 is TGTGCCAGCAGGCCCCGCGGCGCTCCCTACGAGCAGTACTTC. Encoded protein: CASRPRGAPYEQYF.

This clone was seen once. DNA of the CDR3: TGCGCCAGCAGCTTGGGACAGGCGAATCCCTATGGCTACACCTTC. Translation: CASSLGQANPYGYTF. The gene calls are TRBV5-1 and TRBJ1-2, with D possibly matching TRBD1 (6 bases). The V and J ends lost 0 bases and 4 bases respectively, with 13 bases between them. The CDR3 runs to 15 residues. Germline V gene data show CDR1 as SGHRS and CDR2 as YFSETQ.

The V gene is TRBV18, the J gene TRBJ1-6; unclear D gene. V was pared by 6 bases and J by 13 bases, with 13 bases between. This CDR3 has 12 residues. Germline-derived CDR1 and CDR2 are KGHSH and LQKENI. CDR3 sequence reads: CASSLSVGPLHF. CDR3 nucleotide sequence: TGTGCCAGCTCCCTTTCCGTCGGGCCCCTCCACTTT.

The CDR3 loop reads CASSLVGGRHAGYGYTF. For the CDR3, the DNA is TGTGCCAGCAGCTTAGTTGGAGGGCGGCATGCGGGCTATGGCTACACCTTC. V gene TRBV7-9 combines with J gene TRBJ1-2, with D uncertain. V gave up 1 base and J gave up 4 bases, with 19 bases separating them. The CDR3 length is 17 residues. Germline values: CDR1 SEHNR, CDR2 FQNEAQ (reference sequence).

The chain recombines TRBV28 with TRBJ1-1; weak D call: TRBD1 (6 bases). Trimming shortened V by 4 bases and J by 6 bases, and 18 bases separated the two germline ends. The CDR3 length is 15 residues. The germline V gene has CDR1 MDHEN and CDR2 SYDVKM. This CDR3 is CASSSNLFGGSEAFF. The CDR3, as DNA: TGTGCCAGCAGTTCAAACCTTTTTGGGGGCTCTGAAGCTTTCTTT.

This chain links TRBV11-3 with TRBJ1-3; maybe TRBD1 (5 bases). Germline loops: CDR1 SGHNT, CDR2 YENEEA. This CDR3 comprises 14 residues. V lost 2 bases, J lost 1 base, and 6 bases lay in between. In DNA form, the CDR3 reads TGTGCCAGCAGCTTACCAGGGTCTGGAAACACCATATATTTT. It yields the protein CASSLPGSGNTIYF.

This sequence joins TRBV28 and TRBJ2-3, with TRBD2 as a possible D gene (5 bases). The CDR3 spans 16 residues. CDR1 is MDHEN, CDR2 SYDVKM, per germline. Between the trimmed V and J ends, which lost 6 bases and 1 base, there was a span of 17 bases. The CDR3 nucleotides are TGTGCCAGCAGCCGCATAGCGCTTGGGGGCACAGATACGCAGTATTTT. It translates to CASSRIALGGTDTQYF.

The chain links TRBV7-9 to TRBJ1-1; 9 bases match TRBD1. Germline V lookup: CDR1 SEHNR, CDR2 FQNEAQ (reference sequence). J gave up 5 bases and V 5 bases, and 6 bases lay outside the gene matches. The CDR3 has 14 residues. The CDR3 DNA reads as TGTGCCAGCAGCCTGGGACAGGGTGAGACTGAAGCTTTCTTT. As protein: CASSLGQGETEAFF.

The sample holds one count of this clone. CDR3 DNA: TGTGCCACCTCCCGGGAGATGGGACAGGGTGGAGAGACCCAGTACTTC. It yields the protein CATSREMGQGGETQYF. This chain joins TRBV15 and TRBJ2-5, with 9 bases that match TRBD1. The CDR3 sequence is 16 residues long. Trimming cost V 8 bases and J 4 bases; bases outside gene matches: 14. Germline V gene data show CDR1 as LNHNV and CDR2 as YYDKDF (reference sequence).

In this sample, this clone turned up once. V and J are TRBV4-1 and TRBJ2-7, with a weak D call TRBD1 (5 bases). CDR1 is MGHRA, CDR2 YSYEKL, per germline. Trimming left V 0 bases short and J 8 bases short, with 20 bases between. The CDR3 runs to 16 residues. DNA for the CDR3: TGCGCCAGCAGCCAAGAAGTGGGGCTTCAGGGATCGAAGCAGTACTTC. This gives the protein CASSQEVGLQGSKQYF.